This is a list of T cell receptor beta chains from one sample in a study of blood T cell repertoires in COVID-19. Produced via immunoSEQ multiplex PCR; TCRdb's table is partial and in-frame only. Of 150,000 to 200,000 clones in the sample, roughly 80% were seen once. Sequenced: PBMCs or T cells enriched from blood (not recorded which). These receptors all come from an older woman with acute COVID-19. CDR3s include the opening cysteine and the closing phenylalanine or tryptophan. Part of the rows lack a size; the others show once, few, many or a class for expanded clones.

clone size	V gene	CDR3 protein
-	TRBV7-6	CASSSSSVGETQYF
-	TRBV6-4	CASSDSTGSRRTEAFF
-	TRBV3-1/TRBV3-2	CASRDAGTGGRNEQFF
-	TRBV28	CASSSGQGNSQPQHF
-	TRBV4-3	CASSQSSSSYNEQFF
-	TRBV24-1	CATSDNIFYNEQFF
-	TRBV3-1/TRBV3-2	CASSLYRTPGGYTF
-	TRBV10-3	CAIRDPGSNEQYF
-	TRBV9	CASSVHRGRVEATTEAFF
few	TRBV10-2	CASSGDRNSPLHF
-	TRBV5-5	CASSSAHASGTEAFF
-	TRBV30	CAWNGRSPKTDTQYF
-	TRBV5-6	CASSSLQGAQHGYTF
-	TRBV4-2	CASSQVRGSSNEQFF
-	TRBV7-6	CASSQYGQKQFF
-	TRBV5-1	CASSRQDRVRGYTF
-	TRBV5-6	CASSRRRYSNQPQHF
-	TRBV7-2	CASSTRTGGSGNTIYF
-	TRBV12-3/TRBV12-4	CASSRAGGEQFF
-	TRBV7-9	CASSPGLSNTEAFF
-	TRBV27	CASSYQGVDTQYF
-	TRBV6-5	CASASGQGANNEQFF
-	TRBV30	CACEREVSTDTQYF
-	TRBV27	CATGGRNTGELFF